Listed below are T cell receptor beta chains from one sample, sequenced in a study of CD8 T cells in ankylosing spondylitis. A single record per CDR3 protein comes from TCRdb applying MiXCR to the 5' RACE reads. The data contain around 130,000 distinct CDR3 sequences, over 6% of them singletons. The sequenced material came from blood, either unsorted or a sorted T cell fraction (not recorded which). Receptors originate from a male donor with ankylosing spondylitis or in good health (not recorded which). The CDR3 runs from the conserved cysteine through the conserved F or W. D genes are given only for firm matches. Size is stated for part of the rows, as once, few or many counts, or as a class when the clone is expanded.

D: NA
J: TRBJ2-7
size: many
V: TRBV10-3
length: 13
DNA: TGTGCCATCAGTGGACCCAACGTCCGCGAGCAGTACTTC
CDR3: CAISGPNVREQYF

D: TRBD2
J: TRBJ2-1
size: NA
V: TRBV5-1
length: 16
DNA: TGCGCCAGCAGCTCGCTTAGCGGGAGTCCCTACAATGAGCAGTTCTTC
CDR3: CASSSLSGSPYNEQFF

D: TRBD1
J: TRBJ1-4
size: many
V: TRBV5-6
length: 14
DNA: TGTGCCAGCACCATCGGACAGGGAAATGAAAAACTGTTTTTT
CDR3: CASTIGQGNEKLFF

D: NA
J: TRBJ1-2
size: many
V: TRBV5-6
length: 14
DNA: TGTGCCAGCAGGCGCGTCGGAGGGGATTATGGCTACACCTTC
CDR3: CASRRVGGDYGYTF

D: NA
J: TRBJ1-6
size: NA
V: TRBV30
length: 12
DNA: TGTGCCTGGGGGGACTCCAAGTCACCCCTCCACTTT
CDR3: CAWGDSKSPLHF

D: TRBD2
J: TRBJ2-7
size: NA
V: TRBV29-1
length: 19
DNA: TGCAGCGTTGTCACGGGACTAGCGGGGGGGACCCCTCGTCCCTACGAGCAGTACTTC
CDR3: CSVVTGLAGGTPRPYEQYF

D: NA
J: TRBJ1-1
size: many
V: TRBV20-1
length: 14
DNA: TGCAGTGCTAGATTTGAGGCTCTGAACACTGAAGCTTTCTTT
CDR3: CSARFEALNTEAFF

D: NA
J: TRBJ2-2
size: many
V: TRBV7-9
length: 15
DNA: TGTGCCAGCAGCTTAGCGACAGTGAACACCGGGGAGCTGTTTTTT
CDR3: CASSLATVNTGELFF

D: TRBD1
J: TRBJ2-4
size: many
V: TRBV20-1
length: 17
DNA: TGCAGTGCTAGCCGAGGACAGGGTACCCTAGCCAAAAACATTCAGTACTTC
CDR3: CSASRGQGTLAKNIQYF

D: NA
J: TRBJ1-2
size: few
V: TRBV7-6
length: 15
DNA: TGTGCCAGCAGCTTAGGGCCGGGGTCTTCCTATGGCTACACCTTC
CDR3: CASSLGPGSSYGYTF

D: NA
J: TRBJ1-1
size: many
V: TRBV12-3/TRBV12-4
length: 14
DNA: TGTGCCAGCTCCCGCGGGCAGGGAGCCACTGAAGCTTTCTTT
CDR3: CASSRGQGATEAFF

D: NA
J: TRBJ1-2
size: many
V: TRBV3-1
length: 15
DNA: TGTGCCAGCAGCCAAGTATCGGGGGCTGGCTATGGCTACACCTTC
CDR3: CASSQVSGAGYGYTF

D: TRBD1
J: TRBJ2-1
size: many
V: TRBV7-9
length: 14
DNA: TGTGCCAGCAGCTTTGGACAGGGACGCAATGAGCAGTTCTTC
CDR3: CASSFGQGRNEQFF

D: TRBD1
J: TRBJ2-5
size: few
V: TRBV19
length: 17
DNA: TGTGCCAGTAGTATAGGACAGGGAGTGGTCGGAAGAGAGACCCAGTACTTC
CDR3: CASSIGQGVVGRETQYF

D: TRBD2
J: TRBJ2-3
size: NA
V: TRBV7-2
length: 15
DNA: TGTGCCAGCAGCTTAGTAGCGGGGTCCACAGATACGCAGTATTTT
CDR3: CASSLVAGSTDTQYF

D: NA
J: TRBJ2-6
size: many
V: TRBV29-1
length: 13
DNA: TGCAGCGTGGAAACATCTGGGGCCAACGTCCTGACTTTC
CDR3: CSVETSGANVLTF

D: NA
J: TRBJ1-4
size: many
V: TRBV20-1
length: 14
DNA: TGCAGTGCGGGGGGGACACGCAACAATGAAAAACTGTTTTTT
CDR3: CSAGGTRNNEKLFF

D: NA
J: TRBJ1-1
size: many
V: TRBV29-1
length: 14
DNA: TGCAGCGTTCTCAAGACAGCTATGAACACTGAAGCTTTCTTT
CDR3: CSVLKTAMNTEAFF

D: NA
J: TRBJ1-1
size: many
V: TRBV2
length: 13
DNA: TGTGCCAGTACACAAGGGGAGAACACTGAAGCTTTCTTT
CDR3: CASTQGENTEAFF

D: TRBD1
J: TRBJ1-2
size: NA
V: TRBV5-1
length: 16
DNA: TGCGCCAGCAGCTTGGCCGTGGACAGGGCGAACTATGGCTACACCTTC
CDR3: CASSLAVDRANYGYTF

D: TRBD2
J: TRBJ2-7
size: NA
V: TRBV19
length: 14
DNA: TGTGCCAGTAGTAGCGGGAGCCCTCCCTACGAGCAGTACTTC
CDR3: CASSSGSPPYEQYF

D: NA
J: TRBJ2-7
size: many
V: TRBV7-2
length: 14
DNA: TGTGCCAGCAGCTTAGACGGGACCGCCTACGAGCAGTACTTC
CDR3: CASSLDGTAYEQYF

D: NA
J: TRBJ1-1
size: many
V: TRBV20-1
length: 14
DNA: TGCAGTGCATTCGGGGCCCGGGCTAGCACTGAAGCTTTCTTT
CDR3: CSAFGARASTEAFF

D: NA
J: TRBJ2-3
size: many
V: TRBV3-1
length: 16
DNA: TGTGCCAGCAGCCAAGATTATGGATCTAGCACAGATACGCAGTATTTT
CDR3: CASSQDYGSSTDTQYF

D: NA
J: TRBJ2-7
size: many
V: TRBV4-3
length: 14
DNA: TGCGCCAGCAGCCCCTCCGGTCAAAGGGAAGAGCAGTACTTC
CDR3: CASSPSGQREEQYF

D: NA
J: TRBJ1-1
size: many
V: TRBV5-6
length: 16
DNA: TGTGCCAGCAGCTTGAGCGGGCTTCCCATGAACACTGAAGCTTTCTTT
CDR3: CASSLSGLPMNTEAFF

D: NA
J: TRBJ1-3
size: many
V: TRBV2
length: 14
DNA: TGTGCCAGCAGGAATTCCGCTGGGGGAAACACCATATATTTT
CDR3: CASRNSAGGNTIYF

D: TRBD1
J: TRBJ2-1
size: many
V: TRBV5-1
length: 11
DNA: TGCGCCAGCAGAGGGCAGGGGGTTAAGATCTTC
CDR3: CASRGQGVKIF

D: NA
J: TRBJ1-4
size: many
V: TRBV5-1
length: 14
DNA: TGCGCCAGCAGCTTAGGGACACATAATGAAAAACTGTTTTTT
CDR3: CASSLGTHNEKLFF

D: TRBD1
J: TRBJ2-7
size: many
V: TRBV27
length: 15
DNA: TGTGCCAGCAGTTTCCTTGGGACAGGGGGCTACGAGCAGTACTTC
CDR3: CASSFLGTGGYEQYF

D: NA
J: TRBJ2-7
size: many
V: TRBV11-1
length: 14
DNA: TGTGCCAGCAGCCGGGACTTGAGCTCCTACGAGCAGTACTTC
CDR3: CASSRDLSSYEQYF

D: NA
J: TRBJ2-7
size: NA
V: TRBV5-6
length: 14
DNA: TGTGCCAGCAGCTCCGGGACCGTCACCTACGAGCAGTACTTC
CDR3: CASSSGTVTYEQYF

D: TRBD2
J: TRBJ2-1
size: many
V: TRBV6-5
length: 14
DNA: TGTGCCAGCAGTTCTAGCGGGAGACTCAATGAGCAGTTCTTC
CDR3: CASSSSGRLNEQFF

D: NA
J: TRBJ2-2
size: many
V: TRBV24-1
length: 16
DNA: TGTGCCACCAGTGAATCCGGGACGGAGAACACCGGGGAGCTGTTTTTT
CDR3: CATSESGTENTGELFF

D: TRBD2
J: TRBJ2-5
size: many
V: TRBV6-1
length: 17
DNA: TGTGCCAGCAGAGACTGGACTAGCGGGAGGAATTTGGAGACCCAGTACTTC
CDR3: CASRDWTSGRNLETQYF

D: TRBD2
J: TRBJ2-3
size: many
V: TRBV7-2
length: 17
DNA: TGTGCCAGCAGCTTAGGTCCAGCGGGAGCCATCACAGATACGCAGTATTTT
CDR3: CASSLGPAGAITDTQYF

D: TRBD1
J: TRBJ2-2
size: many
V: TRBV5-1
length: 14
DNA: TGCGCCAGCAGCCTGACAGGGCAGTCCGGGGAGCTGTTTTTT
CDR3: CASSLTGQSGELFF

D: NA
J: TRBJ1-1
size: NA
V: TRBV7-3
length: 14
DNA: TGTGCCAGCAGCATTTCAGATATGAACACTGAAGCTTTCTTT
CDR3: CASSISDMNTEAFF

D: NA
J: TRBJ1-1
size: many
V: TRBV7-8
length: 14
DNA: TGTGCCAGCGCAACGCCGGGGGGCCGCACTGAAGCTTTCTTT
CDR3: CASATPGGRTEAFF

D: NA
J: TRBJ2-1
size: many
V: TRBV20-1
length: 19
DNA: TGCAGTGCTAGAGGATTCCCTCTTATTAAGCGGGACAACTACAATGAGCAGTTCTTC
CDR3: CSARGFPLIKRDNYNEQFF

D: NA
J: TRBJ2-4
size: many
V: TRBV18
length: 11
DNA: TGTGCCAGCCCCAATCCAGACATTCAGTACTTC
CDR3: CASPNPDIQYF

D: TRBD1
J: TRBJ2-1
size: NA
V: TRBV6-4
length: 18
DNA: TGTGCCCGCAGCCGAGATTTGTCGGGACAGGGGGCGCGTAATGAGCAGTTCTTC
CDR3: CARSRDLSGQGARNEQFF